The 10 T cell receptor beta chains below all came from one sample that was sequenced in a study of shared clonotypes between healthy human individuals. Repertoires were generated with immunoSEQ multiplex PCR, while TCRdb's copy carries only in-frame clones and drops some. The table records around 2,100,000 clones, approximately 95% of them present only once. Cells designated naive CD8 were CD45RO-negative and were positively selected for CCR7, with terminally differentiated effector memory CD45RA+ cells excluded. The material sequenced was naive CD8+ T cells sorted from blood. The receptors stem from a man aged 18 to 30 in good health.

V usage is TRBV4-1 and J usage is TRBJ1-3; TRBD1 matches 10 bases. Trimming at V came to 1 base and at J to 2 bases, leaving 5 bases not matched to a gene. There are 17 residues in the CDR3. The germline V gene encodes CDR1 MGHRA and CDR2 YSYEKL. The CDR3 here is CASSQGTGGPPGNTIYF. The CDR3 DNA sequence: TGCGCCAGCAGCCAAGGGACAGGGGGTCCTCCTGGAAACACCATATATTTT.

The genes are TRBV5-4 and TRBJ2-2; TRBD1 agrees at 7 bases. J gave up 6 bases and V 0 bases, and 5 bases lay outside the gene matches. CDR1 and CDR2 (germline): SGHNT, YYREEE (reference sequence). This CDR3 has 15 residues. CDR3: CASSLVTGVSGELFF. In nucleotides, the CDR3 is TGTGCCAGCAGCTTGGTAACAGGGGTTTCCGGGGAGCTGTTTTTT.

The chain is built from TRBV19 and TRBJ1-1, with 7 bases identical to TRBD1. The CDR3 length is 14 residues. Germline CDR1 LNHDA, CDR2 SQIVND (reference sequence). V was pared by 5 bases and J by 6 bases, with 9 bases of the junction left unmatched. The CDR3: CASSPGQWGAEAFF. CDR3 sequence (DNA): TGTGCCAGTAGTCCGGGACAGTGGGGCGCTGAAGCTTTCTTT.

This chain links TRBV7-9 with TRBJ1-1; a weak D match, TRBD1 (5 bases). The V end was cut by 3 bases, the J end by 8 bases, with 10 bases between. This CDR3 is built from 12 residues. Germline-derived CDR1 and CDR2 are SEHNR and FQNEAQ (reference sequence). For the CDR3, the DNA is TGTGCCAGCAGCTTGGGGGAGGTAGAAGCTTTCTTT. This gives the protein CASSLGEVEAFF.

The rearrangement links TRBV27 to TRBJ1-2; D not resolved. Germline CDR1 reads MNHEY; CDR2 reads SMNVEV (reference sequence). The length of the CDR3 is 16 residues. V was trimmed by 0 bases and J by 8 bases, leaving 19 bases between them. CDR3 residues: CASSLSVSTAFEGYTF. The CDR3, as DNA: TGTGCCAGCAGTTTATCAGTCAGCACCGCCTTCGAGGGCTACACCTTC.

The chain has TRBV7-6 and TRBJ1-4; the D gene is possibly TRBD1 (6 bases). Germline V lookup: CDR1 SGHVS, CDR2 FNYEAQ. CDR3 length equals 14 residues. Trimming removed 2 bases at V and 7 bases at J, with 11 bases between. The CDR3 region is CASSLLRGAEKLFF. The CDR3 nucleotides are TGTGCCAGCAGCTTACTCAGGGGCGCTGAAAAACTGTTTTTT.

This clone occurred a few times. The chain uses TRBV5-1 and TRBJ1-2; D is possibly TRBD1 (6 bases). CDR3 length equals 14 residues. CDR1 is SGHRS, CDR2 YFSETQ, per germline. Trimming cost V 0 bases and J 4 bases, with 10 bases left between them. CDR3 sequence (DNA): TGCGCCAGCAGCTTGGAATGGGACACCTATGGCTACACCTTC. Its translation: CASSLEWDTYGYTF.

The chain links TRBV5-5 to TRBJ1-2, with TRBD1 as a possible D gene (5 bases). Germline V gene lookup returns CDR1 SGHKS and CDR2 YYEKEE (reference sequence). The CDR3 totals 13 residues. V lost 5 bases and J 8 bases, leaving 16 bases between the germline ends. CDR3 loop: CASSSPGIVGYTF. The CDR3 bases are TGTGCCAGCAGTTCCCCAGGGATTGTGGGCTACACCTTC.

This chain uses TRBV30 with TRBJ1-2; D is possibly TRBD1 (5 bases). This CDR3 has 11 residues. Germline CDR1 GTSNPN, CDR2 SVGIG (reference sequence). V lost 4 bases to trimming and J lost 6 bases, with 9 bases between them. For the CDR3, the DNA is TGTGCCTGGAATAGGGGACATGGCTACACCTTC. Its protein is CAWNRGHGYTF.

CDR3 loop: CASSVTGGGQPQHF. CDR3 DNA sequence: TGTGCCAGCAGTGTTACAGGGGGGGGACAGCCCCAGCATTTT. The rearrangement uses TRBV28 and TRBJ1-5; 8 positions match TRBD1. Germline V CDR1 and CDR2: MDHEN, SYDVKM. Trimming removed 5 bases from V and 7 bases from J; junction bases left unmatched: 7. The CDR3 is made up of 14 amino acids. Drawing the rest from reference TRBV28 and TRBJ1-5, the complete variable domain is DVKVTQSSRYLVKRTGEKVFLECVQDMDHENMFWYRQDPGLGLRLIYFSYDVKMKEKGDIPEGYSVSREKKERFSLILESASTNQTSMYLCASSVTGGGQPQHFGDGTRLSIL.